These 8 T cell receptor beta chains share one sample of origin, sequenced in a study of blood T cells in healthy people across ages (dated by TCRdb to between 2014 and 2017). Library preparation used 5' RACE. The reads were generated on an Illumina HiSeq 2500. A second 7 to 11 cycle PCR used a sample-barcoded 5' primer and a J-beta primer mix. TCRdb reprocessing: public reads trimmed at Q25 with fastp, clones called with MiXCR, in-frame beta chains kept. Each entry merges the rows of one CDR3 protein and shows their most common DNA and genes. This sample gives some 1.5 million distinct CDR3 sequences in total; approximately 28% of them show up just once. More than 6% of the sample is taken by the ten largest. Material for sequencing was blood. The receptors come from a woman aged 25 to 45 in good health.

The CDR3: CASSELTPGQPQHF. The CDR3 coding sequence is TGTGCCAGCAGTGAATTGACTCCGGGCCAGCCCCAGCATTTT. The chain is built from TRBV6-1 and TRBJ1-5; D remains unclear. Trimming left V 2 bases short and J 7 bases short, with 12 bases between. Germline CDR1 is MNHNS and CDR2 is SASEGT. CDR3 length: 14 residues.

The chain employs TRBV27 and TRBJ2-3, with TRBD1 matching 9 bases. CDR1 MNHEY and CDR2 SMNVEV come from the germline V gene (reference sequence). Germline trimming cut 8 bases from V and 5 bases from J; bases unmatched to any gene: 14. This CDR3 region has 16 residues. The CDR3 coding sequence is TGTGCCAGCCGCCGAGGTCCGACAGGGGGACAAGATACGCAGTATTTT. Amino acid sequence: CASRRGPTGGQDTQYF.

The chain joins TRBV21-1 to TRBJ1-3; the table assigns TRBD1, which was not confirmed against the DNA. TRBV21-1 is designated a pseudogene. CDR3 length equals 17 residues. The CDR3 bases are TGTGCCAGCCTTCGCGCAGGGACGGGGAAGGCCGGAAACACCATATATTTT. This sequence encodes CASLRAGTGKAGNTIYF.

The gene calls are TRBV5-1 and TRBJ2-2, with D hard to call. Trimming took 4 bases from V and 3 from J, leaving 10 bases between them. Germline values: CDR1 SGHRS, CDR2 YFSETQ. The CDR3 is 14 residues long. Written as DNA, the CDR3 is TGCGCCAGCAGCCAGCTTAGTTACACCGGGGAGCTGTTTTTT. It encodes CASSQLSYTGELFF.

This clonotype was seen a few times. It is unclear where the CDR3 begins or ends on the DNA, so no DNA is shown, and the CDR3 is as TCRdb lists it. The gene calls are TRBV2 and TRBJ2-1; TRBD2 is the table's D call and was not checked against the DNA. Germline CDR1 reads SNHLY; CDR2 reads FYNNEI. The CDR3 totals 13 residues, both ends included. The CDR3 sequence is CASSEVGGGAEFF.

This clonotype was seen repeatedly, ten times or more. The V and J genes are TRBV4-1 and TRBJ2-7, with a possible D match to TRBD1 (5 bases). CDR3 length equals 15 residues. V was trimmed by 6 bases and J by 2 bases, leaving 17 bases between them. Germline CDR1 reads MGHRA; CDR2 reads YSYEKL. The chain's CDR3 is CASSPRVPQPYEQYF. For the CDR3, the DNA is TGCGCCAGCAGTCCCAGGGTCCCCCAGCCCTACGAGCAGTACTTC.

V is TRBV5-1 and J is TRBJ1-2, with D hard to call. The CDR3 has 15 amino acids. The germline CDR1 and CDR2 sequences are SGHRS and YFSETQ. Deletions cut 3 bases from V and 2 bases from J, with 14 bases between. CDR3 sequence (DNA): TGCGCCAGCAGCTCGACACCGATTACAAACTATGGCTACACCTTC. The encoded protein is CASSSTPITNYGYTF.

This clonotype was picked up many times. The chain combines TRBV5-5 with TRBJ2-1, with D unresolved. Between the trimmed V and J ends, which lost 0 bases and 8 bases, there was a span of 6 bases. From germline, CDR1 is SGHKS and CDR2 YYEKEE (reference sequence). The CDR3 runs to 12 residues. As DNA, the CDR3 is TGTGCCAGCAGCTTGGGCTTCGATGAGCAGTTCTTC. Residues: CASSLGFDEQFF.